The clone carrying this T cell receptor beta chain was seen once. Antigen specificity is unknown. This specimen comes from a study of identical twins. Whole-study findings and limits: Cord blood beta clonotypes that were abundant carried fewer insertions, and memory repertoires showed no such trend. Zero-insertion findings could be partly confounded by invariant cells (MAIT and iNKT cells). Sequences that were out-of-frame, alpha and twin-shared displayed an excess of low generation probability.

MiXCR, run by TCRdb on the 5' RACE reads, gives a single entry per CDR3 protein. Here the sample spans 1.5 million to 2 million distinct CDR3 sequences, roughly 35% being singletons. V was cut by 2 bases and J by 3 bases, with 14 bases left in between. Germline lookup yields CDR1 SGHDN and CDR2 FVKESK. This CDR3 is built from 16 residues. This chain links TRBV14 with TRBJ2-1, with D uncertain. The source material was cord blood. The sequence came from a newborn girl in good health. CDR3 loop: CASSQRTGPLYNEQFF. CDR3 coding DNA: TGTGCCAGCAGCCAACGTACCGGGCCCCTCTACAATGAGCAGTTCTTC.